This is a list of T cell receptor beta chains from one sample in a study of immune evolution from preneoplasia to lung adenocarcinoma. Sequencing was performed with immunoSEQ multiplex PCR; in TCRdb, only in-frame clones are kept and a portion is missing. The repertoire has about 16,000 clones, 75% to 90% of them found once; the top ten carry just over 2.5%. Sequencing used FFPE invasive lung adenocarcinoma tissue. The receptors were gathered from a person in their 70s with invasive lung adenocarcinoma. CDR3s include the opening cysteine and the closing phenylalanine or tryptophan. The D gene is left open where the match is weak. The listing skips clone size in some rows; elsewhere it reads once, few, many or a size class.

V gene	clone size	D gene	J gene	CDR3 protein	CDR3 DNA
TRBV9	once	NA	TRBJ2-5	CASSVGNRAYQETQYF	TGTGCCAGCAGCGTAGGGAATAGGGCGTACCAAGAGACCCAGTACTTC
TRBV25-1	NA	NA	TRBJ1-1	CASSESGMLNTEAFF	TGTGCCAGCAGTGAATCTGGGATGTTGAACACTGAAGCTTTCTTT
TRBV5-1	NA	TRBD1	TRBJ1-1	CASSLRTGLNTEAFF	TGCGCCAGCAGCCTCCGGACAGGTTTGAACACTGAAGCTTTCTTT
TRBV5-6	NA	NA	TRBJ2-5	CASSLGSTQETQYF	TGTGCCAGCAGCTTGGGCAGTACCCAAGAGACCCAGTACTTC
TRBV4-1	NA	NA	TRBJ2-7	CASSQWDTYEQYF	TGCGCCAGCAGCCAGTGGGATACCTACGAGCAGTACTTC
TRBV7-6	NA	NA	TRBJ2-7	CASSSILVGEQYF	TGTGCCAGCAGCTCCATATTAGTTGGCGAGCAGTACTTC
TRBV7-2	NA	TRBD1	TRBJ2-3	CASSLQGADTQYF	TGTGCCAGCAGCTTGCAGGGGGCGGATACGCAGTATTTT
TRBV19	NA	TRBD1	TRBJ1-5	CASSIEGQGNQPQHF	TGTGCCAGTAGTATTGAGGGACAGGGGAATCAGCCCCAGCATTTT
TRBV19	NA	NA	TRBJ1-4	CASSIGSLNEKLFF	TGTGCCAGTAGTATCGGGAGTCTGAATGAAAAACTGTTTTTT
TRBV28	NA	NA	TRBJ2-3	CASSSNWGDLVTDTQYF	TGTGCCAGCAGTTCGAACTGGGGGGATTTGGTCACAGATACGCAGTATTTT
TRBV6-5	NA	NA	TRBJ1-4	CPTGEGPNEKLFF	TGTCCCACCGGTGAGGGGCCTAATGAAAAACTGTTTTTT
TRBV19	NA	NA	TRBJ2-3	CASSIGMLDTQYF	TGTGCCAGTAGTATCGGCATGCTTGATACGCAGTATTTT
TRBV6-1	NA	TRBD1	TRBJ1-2	CASSETGPYGYTF	TGTGCCAGCAGTGAGACAGGGCCCTATGGCTACACCTTC
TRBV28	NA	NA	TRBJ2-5	CASSPRDTQETQYF	TGTGCCAGCAGCCCTAGGGACACCCAAGAGACCCAGTACTTC
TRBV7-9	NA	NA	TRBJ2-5	CASSFGLEKQETQYF	TGTGCCAGCAGCTTTGGGCTAGAGAAACAAGAGACCCAGTACTTC
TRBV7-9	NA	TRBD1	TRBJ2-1	CASSSLRGRYNEQFF	TGTGCCAGCAGCTCCCTGAGGGGGCGATACAATGAGCAGTTCTTC
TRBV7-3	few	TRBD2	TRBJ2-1	CASSWGGGPDEQFF	TGTGCCAGCAGCTGGGGCGGGGGGCCTGATGAGCAGTTCTTC
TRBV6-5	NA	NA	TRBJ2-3	CASSYGQGTDTQYF	TGTGCCAGCAGTTATGGTCAGGGCACAGATACGCAGTATTTT
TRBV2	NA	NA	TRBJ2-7	CASIGGYEQYF	TGTGCCAGCATAGGGGGGTACGAGCAGTACTTC
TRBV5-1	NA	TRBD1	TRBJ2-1	CASSLEYSGGQFF	TGCGCCAGCAGCTTGGAATACTCAGGGGGGCAGTTCTTC
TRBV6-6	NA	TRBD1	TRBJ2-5	CASRTGGAVQETQYF	TGTGCCAGCAGAACAGGGGGCGCGGTCCAAGAGACCCAGTACTTC
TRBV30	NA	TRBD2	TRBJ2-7	CACTTSGGLGQYF	TGTGCCTGTACTACTAGCGGGGGCCTCGGGCAGTACTTC
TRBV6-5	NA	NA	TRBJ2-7	CASSYSPRDYEQYF	TGTGCCAGCAGTTACTCTCCCAGGGACTACGAGCAGTACTTC
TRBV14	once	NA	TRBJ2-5	CASSQIGFSGYQETQYF	TGTGCCAGCAGCCAAATCGGTTTCTCCGGATACCAAGAGACCCAGTACTTC
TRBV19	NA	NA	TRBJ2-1	CASLIRGEQFF	TGTGCCAGCCTGATCCGAGGTGAGCAGTTCTTC
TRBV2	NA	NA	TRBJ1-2	CAASGTGLDGYTF	TGTGCCGCCAGTGGAACAGGGTTAGATGGCTACACCTTC
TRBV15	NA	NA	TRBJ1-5	CATSRDWGASNQPQHF	TGTGCCACCAGCAGAGACTGGGGGGCGAGCAATCAGCCCCAGCATTTT
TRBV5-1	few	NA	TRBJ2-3	CASSLNGRSSTDTQYF	TGCGCCAGCAGCTTGAACGGCAGGAGTAGCACAGATACGCAGTATTTT
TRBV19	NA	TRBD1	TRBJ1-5	CASSVGPGQGYQPQHF	TGTGCCAGTAGTGTCGGCCCGGGACAGGGTTATCAGCCCCAGCATTTT
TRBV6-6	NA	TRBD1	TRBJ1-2	CASRTGGQPNYGYTF	TGTGCCAGCAGAACCGGGGGACAGCCTAACTATGGCTACACCTTC
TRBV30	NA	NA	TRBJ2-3	CAWSRVGTQYF	TGTGCCTGGAGTCGTGTTGGCACGCAGTATTTT
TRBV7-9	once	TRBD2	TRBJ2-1	CASRSGLAGPYNEQFF	TGTGCCAGCAGATCAGGACTAGCGGGACCTTACAATGAGCAGTTCTTC
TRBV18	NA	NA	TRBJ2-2	CASSPWDTPPAGELFF	TGTGCCAGCTCACCGTGGGACACCCCTCCGGCCGGGGAGCTGTTTTTT
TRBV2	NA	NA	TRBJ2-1	CASSATGVDNEQFF	TGTGCCAGCAGTGCGACAGGAGTAGACAATGAGCAGTTCTTC
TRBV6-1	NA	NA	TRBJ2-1	CASSEDGLDNEQFF	TGTGCCAGCAGTGAAGACGGACTTGACAATGAGCAGTTCTTC
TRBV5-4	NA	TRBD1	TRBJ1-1	CASSSPGGGVTEAFF	TGTGCCAGCAGTTCACCAGGGGGCGGGGTCACTGAAGCTTTCTTT
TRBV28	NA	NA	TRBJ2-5	CASSNLGNQETQYF	TGTGCCAGCAGTAATCTGGGGAATCAAGAGACCCAGTACTTC
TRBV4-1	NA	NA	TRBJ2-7	CASSQEILQAPYEQYF	TGCGCCAGCAGCCAAGAGATCTTACAGGCCCCCTACGAGCAGTACTTC
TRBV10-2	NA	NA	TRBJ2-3	CASSDRLYTDTQYF	TGCGCCAGCAGCGATCGCCTATACACAGATACGCAGTATTTT
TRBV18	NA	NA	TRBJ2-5	CASSDQETQYF	TGTGCCAGCTCAGATCAAGAGACCCAGTACTTC
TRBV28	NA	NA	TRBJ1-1	CASSFSSWAFF	TGTGCCAGCAGTTTTTCCTCATGGGCTTTCTTT
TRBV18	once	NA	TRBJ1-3	CASSPSGHGGNTIYF	TGTGCCAGCTCACCATCCGGTCACGGTGGAAACACCATATATTTT
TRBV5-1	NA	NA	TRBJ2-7	CASSLAAGGAYEQYF	TGCGCCAGCAGCTTGGCAGCAGGGGGGGCCTACGAGCAGTACTTC
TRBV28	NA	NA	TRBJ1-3	CASSPLRGAVSRVYF	TGTGCCAGCAGTCCCCTCCGGGGGGCCGTTAGTCGGGTATATTTT
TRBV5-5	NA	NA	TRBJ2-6	CASSLGGRGANVLTF	TGTGCCAGCAGCTTGGGAGGTCGGGGGGCCAACGTCCTGACTTTC
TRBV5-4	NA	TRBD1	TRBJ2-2	CASSLTGGSGELFF	TGTGCCAGCAGCTTAACAGGGGGAAGCGGGGAGCTGTTTTTT
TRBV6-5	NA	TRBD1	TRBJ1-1	CASSYHRGGTEAFF	TGTGCCAGCAGTTACCACAGGGGTGGCACTGAAGCTTTCTTT
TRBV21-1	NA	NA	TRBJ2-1	CASTKVRAGTNYNEQFF	TGTGCCAGCACCAAAGTGAGGGCGGGGACTAACTACAATGAGCAGTTCTTC
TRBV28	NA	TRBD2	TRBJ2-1	CASSKGTSGLNGEQFF	TGTGCCAGCAGTAAAGGGACTAGCGGGCTAAACGGGGAGCAGTTCTTC
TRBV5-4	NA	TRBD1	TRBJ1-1	CASSMTGGGLTEAFF	TGTGCCAGCAGCATGACAGGGGGCGGACTGACTGAAGCTTTCTTT
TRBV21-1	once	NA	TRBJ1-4	CASSKFTGPNEKLFF	TGTGCCAGCAGCAAATTCACAGGGCCTAATGAAAAACTGTTTTTT
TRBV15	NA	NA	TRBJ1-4	CATSRLPEGSEKLFF	TGTGCCACCAGCAGGCTTCCGGAGGGCTCTGAAAAACTGTTTTTT
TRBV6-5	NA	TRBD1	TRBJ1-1	CASNRGGTEAFF	TGTGCCAGCAACAGGGGAGGAACTGAAGCTTTCTTT
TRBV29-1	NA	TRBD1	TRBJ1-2	CSVRTGDGDGYTF	TGCAGCGTAAGGACAGGGGATGGCGATGGCTACACCTTC
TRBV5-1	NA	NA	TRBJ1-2	CASSLATGGEGYTF	TGCGCCAGCAGCTTGGCCACGGGGGGCGAGGGCTACACCTTC